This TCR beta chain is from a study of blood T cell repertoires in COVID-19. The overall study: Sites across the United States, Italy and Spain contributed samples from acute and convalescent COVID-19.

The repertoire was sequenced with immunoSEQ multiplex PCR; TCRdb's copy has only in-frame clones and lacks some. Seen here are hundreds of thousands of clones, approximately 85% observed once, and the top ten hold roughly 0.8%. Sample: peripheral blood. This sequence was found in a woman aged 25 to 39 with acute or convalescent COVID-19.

CDR3 DNA: TGTGCCACCAGTGAGTCCGGACAGTCCGGGACCCAGTACTTC. It codes for CATSESGQSGTQYF. This chain links TRBV24-1 with TRBJ2-5; perhaps TRBD1 as D (6 bases). The CDR3 contains 14 residues. Germline CDR1 reads KGHDR; CDR2 reads SFDVKD. V lost 4 bases and J lost 7, with 15 bases in between.